This TCR beta chain was obtained from a study of blood T cell repertoires in COVID-19 (dated by TCRdb to 2020 to 2022). Background for the entire study: The collaborator samples originated in the United States, Italy and Spain and spanned the acute and convalescent phases of COVID-19. The material from the prospective study consisted of cDNA or gDNA derived from T cells, B-cell-depleted T cells, or PBMCs. The dataset comprised deeply sampled blood TCRbeta repertoires from subjects exposed to, actively infected with, or recovered from COVID-19. The repertoires were made available in a free public database intended to serve as a resource for research on the immune response to SARS-CoV-2. The samples were drawn from two sources: the first 160 participants of the ongoing ImmuneRACE study, and 1,000 to 1,500 subjects contributed by 6 global collaborators. Nearly every sample came with metadata listing a de-identified subject ID, COVID-19 status, age in years and sex. Where available, HLA class I and class II types were obtained from metadata supplied by the sample provider rather than from assay-based typing.

The immunoSEQ Assay, a bias-controlled multiplex PCR, was used to amplify TCRbeta CDR3 regions from genomic DNA. As for the original processing: Within the assay, amplification of reference gene primers was used to estimate how many nucleated cells each sample contained. To quantify the absolute abundance of each unique TCRbeta CDR3 rearrangement, sequence reads were collapsed and filtered. For each sample, productive Simpson clonality was calculated as the square root of Simpson's diversity index over productive rearrangements. TCRdb took over this immuneACCESS table, retaining in-frame rearrangements with V and J assigned. Such tables are incomplete; in checked studies, under half of the missing clones stem from an unresolved V gene, and the remainder is unexplained. Clonal size and the V and J genes are those of that table, whereas D and trimming came from the DNA. The sample profile shows under 300,000 clones; more than 85% of them were found once. The top ten constitute approximately 4% of the sample.

A remark on this clone: Its antigen target is currently unknown. Base-call qualities are not available, and no considerably larger clone is one nucleotide away.

The collaborating institutions used their own protocols to collect whole blood in K2EDTA tubes. For TCRbeta analysis, collaborator samples were shipped as frozen whole blood, as isolated PBMCs, or as DNA extracted from either sample type. Reading the germline V gene (reference sequence) gives CDR1 LGHDT and CDR2 YNNKEL. V gives up 0 bases and J gives up 9 bases, and the segment between their germline ends measures 14 bases. The CDR3 runs 14 amino acids, cysteine and phenylalanine included. Kept here is only the CDR3 DNA, which spans 42 bases and is read in frame from base 1. The paper as a whole reports these results and caveats: Clinical and demographic metadata were provided uncurated, with the amount varying by source and participant.

This clonotype was sampled from a man aged 18 to 30 with active or convalescent COVID-19. Material: peripheral blood. The chain employs TRBV3-1 (or the pseudogene TRBV3-2) and TRBJ1-2; a weak D assignment points to TRBD1 (5 bases agree). CDR3 sequence: CASSQDRRRGSYTF. The bases read TGTGCCAGCAGCCAAGACCGACGGAGGGGTAGCTACACCTTC.